The 17 T cell receptor beta chains below all came from one sample that was sequenced in a study of glioma-infiltrating T cells after dendritic cell vaccination. The sample's time point: after dendritic cell vaccination, including at tumor progression/relapse. Produced via immunoSEQ multiplex PCR; TCRdb's table is partial and in-frame only. The top ten clones hold about 5.7% of a sample with 100,000 or so clones, 80% of them seen once. The sequences come from blood, collected after dendritic cell vaccination. Receptor source: a human donor with glioblastoma.

The chain joins TRBV6-1 to TRBJ1-2; weak D call: TRBD1 (6 bases). Germline CDR1 MNHNS, CDR2 SASEGT. V shed 7 bases and J shed 0 bases, with 15 bases lying between them. The CDR3 has 15 residues. CDR3 coding DNA: TGTGCCAGCATGCAGGGGACGGTTTCTAACTATGGCTACACCTTC. Encoded protein: CASMQGTVSNYGYTF.

V and J are TRBV5-1 and TRBJ2-5; possibly TRBD2 for D (6 bases). The germline V gene has CDR1 SGHRS and CDR2 YFSETQ. V gave up 2 bases and J gave up 5 bases, with 19 bases separating them. The CDR3 is 16 residues long. DNA for the CDR3: TGCGCCAGCAGCTTCACGGGGAGGAGAGGTGAGGAGACCCAGTACTTC. As protein: CASSFTGRRGEETQYF.

The chain links TRBV5-1 to TRBJ2-5; 9 bases map to TRBD1. The end of the DNA aligns better with TRBJ2-7, so the J call may be wrong. Germline-derived CDR1 and CDR2 are SGHRS and YFSETQ. This CDR3 is 14 amino acids long. The CDR3 protein is CASRVRTGVYEQYF. CDR3 in DNA: TGCGCCAGCAGAGTGAGGACAGGGGTGTACGAGCAGTACTTC.

The sample holds many counts of this clone. The gene calls are TRBV10-3 and TRBJ2-2, with 8 bases identical to TRBD1. Germline CDR1 is ENHRY and CDR2 is SYGVKD. The CDR3 totals 14 residues. Unmatched junction bases numbered 5, after V lost 6 bases and J lost 5 bases. Here the CDR3 reads CAISGQGLTGELFF. The CDR3 DNA reads TGTGCCATCAGCGGACAGGGTTTAACCGGGGAGCTGTTTTTT.

CDR3 region: CASSRLGLAGFTDTQYF. CDR3 sequence (DNA): TGCGCCAGCAGCCGCCTTGGACTAGCGGGGTTCACAGATACGCAGTATTTT. The chain carries TRBV5-1 and TRBJ2-3; TRBD2 matches at 12 bases. Germline CDR1 reads SGHRS; CDR2 reads YFSETQ. The CDR3 spans 17 residues. The junction had 8 bases not matched to a gene; V was cut back by 4 bases and J by 2 bases.

The chain employs TRBV7-8 and TRBJ1-4, with D uncertain. The CDR3 loop spans 14 amino acids. Germline V lookup: CDR1 SGHVS, CDR2 FQNEAQ. V lost 5 bases, J lost 6 bases, and 13 bases lay in between. This CDR3 is CASSRSRNHEKLFF. CDR3 nucleotides: TGTGCCAGCAGCCGAAGCAGGAATCATGAAAAACTGTTTTTT.

The chain joins TRBV10-2 to TRBJ2-1, with D unresolved. Germline lookup yields CDR1 WSHSY and CDR2 SAAADI. V was cut by 8 bases and J by 5 bases, with 7 bases left in between. This CDR3 spans 11 amino acids. The CDR3 reads CASELNNEQFF. As DNA, the CDR3 is TGCGCCAGCGAGTTGAACAATGAGCAGTTCTTC.

This clone has only one observation. This chain uses TRBV28 with TRBJ2-7, with D possibly being TRBD1 (6 bases). CDR3 length: 15 residues. V was pared by 5 bases and J by 2 bases, with 16 bases between. The germline CDR1 and CDR2 sequences are MDHEN and SYDVKM. This CDR3 is CASSPPTGLPYEQYF. The DNA for the CDR3 is TGTGCCAGCAGTCCGCCTACAGGGCTCCCCTACGAGCAGTACTTC.

V and J are TRBV15 and TRBJ1-4; weak D call: TRBD1 (5 bases). Trimming removed 6 bases from V and 0 bases from J, with 11 bases in between. Per the germline V gene, CDR1 is LNHNV and CDR2 is YYDKDF (reference sequence). The CDR3 loop spans 15 amino acids. The CDR3 nucleotides read TGTGCCACCAGAGAGTGGGGCGCAACTAATGAAAAACTGTTTTTT. This translates into CATREWGATNEKLFF.

This clone is a singleton in its sample. The chain employs TRBV2 and TRBJ1-5; D gene uncertain. Germline V CDR1 and CDR2: SNHLY, FYNNEI. Trimming cost V 4 bases and J 11 bases, with 15 bases left between them. This CDR3 is built from 13 residues. CDR3 residues: CASSAERLGSQHF. CDR3 nucleotides: TGTGCCAGCAGTGCGGAGCGCTTAGGATCCCAGCATTTT.

The V and J genes are TRBV27 and TRBJ2-3; a weak D match, TRBD2 (6 bases). The CDR3 length is 15 residues. Per germline, CDR1 MNHEY and CDR2 SMNVEV (reference sequence). Trimming took 8 bases from V and 2 from J, leaving 17 bases between them. Written as DNA, the CDR3 is TGTGCCAGCGCAAGGGACTGGAGGCTCACAGATACGCAGTATTTT. It encodes CASARDWRLTDTQYF.

V gene TRBV4-1 combines with J gene TRBJ1-5; D is undetermined. The germline V gene has CDR1 MGHRA and CDR2 YSYEKL. The CDR3 contains 16 residues. Trimming pared 4 bases from V and 7 bases from J, leaving 20 bases between. The CDR3 region has the DNA TGCGCCAGCAGCCTTATCTACTCCAGGAATGGGCAGCCCCAGCATTTT. It is translated as CASSLIYSRNGQPQHF.

The CDR3 spells CASSIRGQGDYGYTF. The DNA for the CDR3 is TGTGCCAGCAGTATCCGGGGACAGGGGGACTATGGCTACACCTTC. The rearrangement uses TRBV28 and TRBJ1-2; 11 bases fit TRBD1. V was clipped by 5 bases and J by 3 bases; unmatched bases: 5. Germline V gene sequence: CDR1 MDHEN, CDR2 SYDVKM. The length of the CDR3 is 15 residues.

The chain recombines TRBV30 with TRBJ1-1, with D perhaps TRBD1 (5 bases). V gave up 4 bases and J gave up 1 base, with 16 bases separating them. Germline CDR1 GTSNPN, CDR2 SVGIG (reference sequence). The CDR3 length is 15 residues. CDR3 sequence (DNA): TGTGCCTGGAACAGACTCAGGGAGGGGAACACTGAAGCTTTCTTT. This codes for CAWNRLREGNTEAFF.

J is TRBJ2-7 and V is TRBV5-1, with D perhaps matching TRBD1 (5 bases). This CDR3 has 14 amino acids. Trimming cost V 0 bases and J 0 bases, with 7 bases left between them. The germline V gene encodes CDR1 SGHRS and CDR2 YFSETQ. The CDR3 bases are TGCGCCAGCAGCTTGGGGGGCTTCTCCTACGAGCAGTACTTC. As protein: CASSLGGFSYEQYF.

V and J are TRBV5-1 and TRBJ2-6; TRBD1 agrees at 9 bases. The CDR3 runs 17 residues. Trimming cost V 4 bases and J 2 bases; bases outside gene matches: 7. The germline V gene encodes CDR1 SGHRS and CDR2 YFSETQ. Written as DNA, the CDR3 is TGCGCCAGCAGCCGAGGGACAGGGTCAGCTGGGGCCAACGTCCTGACTTTC. This codes for CASSRGTGSAGANVLTF.

The chain is built from TRBV15 and TRBJ2-2, with D possibly TRBD1 on 5 matching bases. The CDR3 is 13 residues long. Germline V gene lookup returns CDR1 LNHNV and CDR2 YYDKDF (reference sequence). V was clipped by 5 bases and J by 5 bases, with 9 bases between them. CDR3 protein: CATSPRVTGELFF. The CDR3 DNA sequence: TGTGCCACCAGCCCCAGGGTTACCGGGGAGCTGTTTTTT.